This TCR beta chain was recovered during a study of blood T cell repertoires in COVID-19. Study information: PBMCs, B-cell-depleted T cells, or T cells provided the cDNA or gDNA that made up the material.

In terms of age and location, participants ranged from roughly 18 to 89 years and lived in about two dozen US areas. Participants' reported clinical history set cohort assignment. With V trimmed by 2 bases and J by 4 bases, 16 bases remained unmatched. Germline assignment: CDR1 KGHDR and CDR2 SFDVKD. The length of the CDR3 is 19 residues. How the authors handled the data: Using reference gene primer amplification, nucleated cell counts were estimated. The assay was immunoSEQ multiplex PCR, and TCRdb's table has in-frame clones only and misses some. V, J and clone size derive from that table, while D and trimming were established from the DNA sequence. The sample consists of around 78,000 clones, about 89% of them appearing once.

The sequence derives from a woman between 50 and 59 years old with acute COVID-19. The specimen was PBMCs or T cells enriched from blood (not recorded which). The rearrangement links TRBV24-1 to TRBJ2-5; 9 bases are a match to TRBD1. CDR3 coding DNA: TGTGCCACCAGTGATTCCCTTCCGGGACAGGGTCTATTGGTAGAGACCCAGTACTTC. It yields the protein CATSDSLPGQGLLVETQYF.